This record concerns one T cell receptor (beta chain) sequence. This clonotype has a handful of counts. Its binding antigen is unknown. No quality values exist for individual bases; no much larger clone is one base distant. This record belongs to a study of T-cell memory formation after mild COVID-19 (dated by TCRdb to 2020 to 2022). About the study as a whole: TCR sequence clusters from the two donors were found to be largely donor specific. In a couple of donors, T-cell clones that expanded and contracted after mild COVID-19 were tracked by sequencing TCRalpha and TCRbeta repertoires over time. Two young, previously healthy adult volunteers, one female and one male, were included in the cohort. General conclusions and limits of the study: The study included only a couple of mild cases, and larger cohorts that include severe cases with pre-infection samples were judged to be necessary. From day 15 to 85, contracting clones showed balanced CD4/CD8 phenotypes, whereas a second wave of clones that expanded from day 15 to 37 leaned towards CD4+. Contracting CD4+ clones appeared mostly in the CM and EM memory subsets, whereas CD8+ clones were enriched in EMRA. SARS-CoV-2 specificity was not confirmed for the second-wave clones peaking on day 37. Some responding clones were detected in pre-infection memory, which suggested that pre-existing cross-reactive memory T cells had joined the SARS-CoV-2 response.

Instrument used: Illumina NovaSeq 6000. Using 5'RACE with constant-segment primers, TCRalpha and TCRbeta cDNA libraries were constructed, with sample barcodes and unique molecular identifiers added in the process. RNA was extracted from every sample with Trizol reagent. Amplification of the libraries took two PCR steps, and the second step added a second sample barcode plus Illumina TruSeq adapters. The libraries were sequenced on an Illumina NovaSeq using 2 x 150 bp paired-end reads. The authors' analysis ran thus. The reads were demultiplexed and collapsed into UMI-guided consensus sequences using migec v1.2.7. Using mixcr v2.1.11, UMI consensuses were aligned to TRA and TRB V and J templates and then assembled into clonotypes. A clonotype was counted as expanded or contracted only if both edgeR and NoisET called the change significant, with noise models trained on biological replicates. For edgeR calls, the thresholds were a false discovery rate-adjusted p below 0.01 and a log2 fold-change of 1. As an exploratory analysis of dynamics, max-normalized trajectories of the 1000 most abundant clonotypes were examined by PCA with hierarchical clustering. Separately sequenced CD4+ and CD8+ repertoires were used to assign a CD4 or CD8 phenotype to each responding clone. TCRdb reran the public reads through fastp at Q25 and MiXCR, keeping productive beta chains. Under each unique CDR3 protein, matching rows form one entry showing the most common genes and DNA. It is TCRdb's table, rather than the study itself, that gives the V and J calls and clone size. For this sample the table gives around 200,000 distinct CDR3 sequences, of which around 9.5% were detected only once. Around 3.4% of the sample rests with the top ten.

The CDR3 measures 14 amino acids from cysteine to phenylalanine. Only the CDR3 region is kept as DNA, spanning 42 bases read in frame from base 1. Trimming removed 4 bases from V and 5 bases from J, leaving 12 bases between the germline ends. CDR1 is given as LGHDT and CDR2 as YNNKEL, both from the germline V gene (reference sequence). Ficoll-Paque density gradient centrifugation was the method used to isolate PBMCs. Sequenced: PBMCs or a T cell subset sorted from them (not recorded which). The sequence joins TRBV3-1 to TRBJ2-4, with the D gene not clear enough to name. The TCR originated in a man aged 18 to 30 who had mild COVID-19 (a few samples of this study predate the infection). The sample titles of this study are shuffled in the database, so cell type and time point are left out; the donor was told from shared clones. The CDR3 protein: CASSPSGGQNIQYF. The nucleotides read TGTGCCAGCAGCCCTTCCGGTGGCCAAAACATTCAGTACTTC.